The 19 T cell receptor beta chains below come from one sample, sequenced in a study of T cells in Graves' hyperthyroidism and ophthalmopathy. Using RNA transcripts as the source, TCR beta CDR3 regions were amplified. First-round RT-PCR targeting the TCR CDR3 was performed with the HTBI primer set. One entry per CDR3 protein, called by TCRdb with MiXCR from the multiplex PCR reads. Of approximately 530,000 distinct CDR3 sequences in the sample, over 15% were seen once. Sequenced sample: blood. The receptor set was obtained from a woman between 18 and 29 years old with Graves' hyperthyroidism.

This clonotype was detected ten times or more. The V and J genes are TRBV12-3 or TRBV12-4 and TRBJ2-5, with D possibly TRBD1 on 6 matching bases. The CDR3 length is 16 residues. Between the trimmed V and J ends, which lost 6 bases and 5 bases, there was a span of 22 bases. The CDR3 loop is CASSPGLGHLPETQYF. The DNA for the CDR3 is TGTGCCAGCAGCCCAGGGTTGGGACACCTCCCGGAGACCCAGTACTTC.

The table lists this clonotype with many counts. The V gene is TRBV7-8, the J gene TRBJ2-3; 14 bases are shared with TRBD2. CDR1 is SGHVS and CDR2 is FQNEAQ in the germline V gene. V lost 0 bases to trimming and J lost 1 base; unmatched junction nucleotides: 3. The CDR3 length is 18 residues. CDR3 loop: CASSLAGTSGRRTDTQYF. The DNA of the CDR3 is TGTGCCAGCAGCTTAGCCGGGACTAGCGGGAGACGCACAGATACGCAGTATTTT.

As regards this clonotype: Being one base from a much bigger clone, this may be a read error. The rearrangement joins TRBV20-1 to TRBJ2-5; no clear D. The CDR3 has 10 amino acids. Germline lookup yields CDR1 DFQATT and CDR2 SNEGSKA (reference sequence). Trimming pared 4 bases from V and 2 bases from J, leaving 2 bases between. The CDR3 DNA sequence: TGCAGTGCTACTCAAGAGACCCAGTACTTC. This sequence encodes CSATQETQYF.

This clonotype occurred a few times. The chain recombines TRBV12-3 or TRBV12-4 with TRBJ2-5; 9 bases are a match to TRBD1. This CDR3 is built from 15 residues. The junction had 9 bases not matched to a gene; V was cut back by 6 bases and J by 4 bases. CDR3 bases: TGTGCCAGCAGGTGGACAGGGGCCATCCGAGAGACCCAGTACTTC. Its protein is CASRWTGAIRETQYF.

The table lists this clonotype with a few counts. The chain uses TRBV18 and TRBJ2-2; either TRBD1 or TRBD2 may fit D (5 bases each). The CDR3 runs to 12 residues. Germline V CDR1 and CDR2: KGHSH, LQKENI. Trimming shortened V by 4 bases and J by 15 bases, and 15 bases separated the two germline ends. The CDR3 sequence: CASSQKSGAMFF. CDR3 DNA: TGTGCCAGCTCACAAAAATCCGGGGCGATGTTTTTT.

DNA for the CDR3: TGCGCCAGCACAATTGATGGGTCTTGGAGCACTGAAGCTTTCTTT. As protein: CASTIDGSWSTEAFF. This chain links TRBV5-1 with TRBJ1-1, with unresolved D. The CDR3 covers 15 residues. From germline, CDR1 is SGHRS and CDR2 YFSETQ. Trimming took 6 bases from V and 4 from J, leaving 19 bases between them.

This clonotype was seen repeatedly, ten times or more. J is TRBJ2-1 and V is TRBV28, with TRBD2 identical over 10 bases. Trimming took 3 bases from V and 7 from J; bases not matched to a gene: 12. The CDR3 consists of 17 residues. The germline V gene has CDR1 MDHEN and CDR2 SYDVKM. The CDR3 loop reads CASSLPLRLAGLNEQFF. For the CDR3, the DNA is TGTGCCAGCAGTTTGCCCCTTCGACTAGCGGGCTTAAATGAGCAGTTCTTC.

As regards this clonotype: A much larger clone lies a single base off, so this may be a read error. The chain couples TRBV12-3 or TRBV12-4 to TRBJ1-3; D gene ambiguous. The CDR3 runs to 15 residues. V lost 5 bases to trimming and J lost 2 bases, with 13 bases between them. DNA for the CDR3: TGTGCCAGCAGTCCTAGGGTGTCCACTGGAAACACCATATATTTT. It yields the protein CASSPRVSTGNTIYF.

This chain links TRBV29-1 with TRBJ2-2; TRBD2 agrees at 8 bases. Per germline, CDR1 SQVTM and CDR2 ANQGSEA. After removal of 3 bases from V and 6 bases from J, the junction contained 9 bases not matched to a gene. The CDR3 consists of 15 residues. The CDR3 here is CSVESLAGPAGELFF. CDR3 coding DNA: TGCAGCGTTGAGTCCCTAGCGGGCCCGGCCGGGGAGCTGTTTTTT.

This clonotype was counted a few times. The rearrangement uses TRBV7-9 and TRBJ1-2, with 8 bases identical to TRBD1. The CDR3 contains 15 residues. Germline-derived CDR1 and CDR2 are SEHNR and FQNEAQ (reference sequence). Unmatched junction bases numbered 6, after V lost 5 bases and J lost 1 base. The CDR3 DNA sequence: TGTGCCAGCAGCCCCGGGACAGGAGGTAACTATGGCTACACCTTC. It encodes CASSPGTGGNYGYTF.

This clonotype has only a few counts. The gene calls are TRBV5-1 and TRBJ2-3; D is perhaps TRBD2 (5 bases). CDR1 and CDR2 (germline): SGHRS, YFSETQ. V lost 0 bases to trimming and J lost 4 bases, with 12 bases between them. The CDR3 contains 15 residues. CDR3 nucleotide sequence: TGCGCCAGCAGCTTGGCCGGGGTCAGCGCAGATACGCAGTATTTT. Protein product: CASSLAGVSADTQYF. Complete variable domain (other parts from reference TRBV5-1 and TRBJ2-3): KAGVTQTPRYLIKTRGQQVTLSCSPISGHRSVSWYQQTPGQGLQFLFEYFSETQRNKGNFPGRFSGRQFSNSRSEMNVSTLELGDSALYLCASSLAGVSADTQYFGPGTRLTVL.

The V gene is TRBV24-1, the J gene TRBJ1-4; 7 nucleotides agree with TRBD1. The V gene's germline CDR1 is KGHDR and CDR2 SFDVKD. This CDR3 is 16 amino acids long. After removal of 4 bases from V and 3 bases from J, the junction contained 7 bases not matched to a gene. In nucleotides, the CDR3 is TGTGCCACCAGTGACCCTAGACAGGGCCCTAATGAAAAACTGTTTTTT. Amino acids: CATSDPRQGPNEKLFF.

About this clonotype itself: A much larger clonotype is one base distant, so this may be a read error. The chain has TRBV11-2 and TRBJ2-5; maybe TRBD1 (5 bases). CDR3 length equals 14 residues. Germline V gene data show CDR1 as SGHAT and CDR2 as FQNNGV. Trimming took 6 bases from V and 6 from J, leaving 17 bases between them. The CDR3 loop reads CASSLKTGLQTQYF. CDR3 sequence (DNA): TGTGCCAGCAGTTTAAAAACAGGCCTCCAGACCCAGTACTTC.

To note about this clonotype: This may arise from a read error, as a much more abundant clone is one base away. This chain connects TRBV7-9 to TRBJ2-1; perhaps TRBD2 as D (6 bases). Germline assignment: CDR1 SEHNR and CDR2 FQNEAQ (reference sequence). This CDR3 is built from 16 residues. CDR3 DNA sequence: TGTGCCAGCAGCGTGCTCGGGAGAGATCGTTACAATGAGCATTTCTTC. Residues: CASSVLGRDRYNEHFF.

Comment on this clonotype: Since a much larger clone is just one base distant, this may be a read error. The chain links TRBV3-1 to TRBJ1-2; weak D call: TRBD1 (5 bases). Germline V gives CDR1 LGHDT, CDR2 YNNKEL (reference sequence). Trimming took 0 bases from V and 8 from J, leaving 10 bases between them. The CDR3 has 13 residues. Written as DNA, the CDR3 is TGTGCCAGCAGCCAAGAAATGAGGGGAGGCTACACCTTC. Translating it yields CASSQEMRGGYTF. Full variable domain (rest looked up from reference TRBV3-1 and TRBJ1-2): DTAVSQTPKYLVTQMGNDKSIKCEQNLGHDTMYWYKQDSKKFLKIMFSYNNKELIINETVPNRFSPKSPDKAHLNLHINSLELGDSAVYFCASSQEMRGGYTFGSGTRLTVV.

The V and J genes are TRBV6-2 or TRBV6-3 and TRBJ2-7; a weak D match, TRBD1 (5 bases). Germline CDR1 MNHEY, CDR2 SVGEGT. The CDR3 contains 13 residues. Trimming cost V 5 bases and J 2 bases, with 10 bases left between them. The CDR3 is CASSHLGAYEQYF. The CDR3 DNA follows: TGTGCCAGCAGTCATCTAGGGGCCTACGAGCAGTACTTC.

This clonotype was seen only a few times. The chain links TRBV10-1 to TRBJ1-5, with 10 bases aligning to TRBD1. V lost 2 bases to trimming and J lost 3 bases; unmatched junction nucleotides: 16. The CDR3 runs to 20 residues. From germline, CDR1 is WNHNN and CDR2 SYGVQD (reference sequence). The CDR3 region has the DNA TGCGCCAGCAGTGAGGATCCCCGGGACAGGGGCTGTATTGACAATCAGCCCCAGCATTTT. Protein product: CASSEDPRDRGCIDNQPQHF.

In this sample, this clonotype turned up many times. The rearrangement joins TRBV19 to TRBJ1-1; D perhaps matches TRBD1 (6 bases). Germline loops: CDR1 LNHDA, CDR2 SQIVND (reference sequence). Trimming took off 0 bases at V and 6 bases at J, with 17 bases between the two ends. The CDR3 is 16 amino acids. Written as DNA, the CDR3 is TGTGCCAGTAGTATAGATCCCGACAGGTACGGCGCTGAAGCTTTCTTT. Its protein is CASSIDPDRYGAEAFF. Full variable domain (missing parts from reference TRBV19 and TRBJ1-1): DGGITQSPKYLFRKEGQNVTLSCEQNLNHDAMYWYRQDPGQGLRLIYYSQIVNDFQKGDIAEGYSVSREKKESFPLTVTSAQKNPTAFYLCASSIDPDRYGAEAFFGQGTRLTVV.

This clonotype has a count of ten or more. CDR3 sequence (DNA): TGTGCCAGCAGTATGGGACTATCGTACGAGCAGTACTTC. Protein sequence: CASSMGLSYEQYF. V usage is TRBV6-1 and J usage is TRBJ2-7; the match to TRBD2 covers 7 bases. The CDR3 sequence is 13 residues long. V shed 5 bases, J shed 4 bases, and the junction held 5 bases outside the gene matches. Germline V CDR1 and CDR2: MNHNS, SASEGT.